These T cell receptor beta chains were read from a single sample in a study of cytomegalovirus exposure and HLA in healthy donors. Some clones are missing from TCRdb's copy, which holds only in-frame ones; the method was immunoSEQ multiplex PCR. The repertoire holds 200,000 or so clones, with over 75% as singletons. Sequencing input: PBMCs. The origin of the receptors is a boy aged 2-9 years in good health and CMV-seronegative. Both conserved end residues are part of each CDR3. D genes are given only for firm matches. Only part of the rows carry a size: once, few, many, or a class if the clone is expanded.

TRBJ2-5 - TRBV5-4 TRBD2 CASSLGRGDQETQYF TGTGCCAGCAGCTTGGGGCGGGGGGACCAAGAGACCCAGTACTTC
TRBJ1-2 - TRBV15 - CATSRGTNYGYTF TGTGCCACCAGCAGAGGGACAAACTATGGCTACACCTTC
TRBJ2-5 - TRBV5-3 TRBD2 CARSHPSGGLQETQYF TGTGCCAGAAGCCACCCTAGCGGGGGCTTACAAGAGACCCAGTACTTC
TRBJ1-1 - TRBV7-6 - CASSRKGDTEAFF TGTGCTAGCAGCCGGAAGGGGGACACTGAAGCTTTCTTT
TRBJ2-5 - TRBV19 TRBD1 CASRGQEETQYF TGTGCCAGTAGGGGACAGGAAGAGACCCAGTACTTC
TRBJ1-2 once TRBV4-1 TRBD1 CASSPSGQEDYGYTF TGCGCCAGCAGCCCCTCGGGACAGGAGGACTATGGCTACACCTTC
TRBJ1-2 - TRBV7-2 - CASSLDRTYGYTF TGTGCCAGCAGCCTAGACAGGACCTATGGCTACACCTTC
TRBJ1-4 - TRBV5-5 - CASSSGATANEKLFF TGTGCCAGCAGTTCAGGGGCTACTGCTAATGAAAAACTGTTTTTT
TRBJ1-2 - TRBV6-5 TRBD1 CASSNRDRVNGYTF TGTGCCAGCAGTAACCGGGACAGGGTCAATGGCTACACCTTC
TRBJ2-1 - TRBV12-5 - CASGLGVTRAAENEQFF TGTGCTAGTGGTTTGGGCGTTACGCGGGCCGCCGAAAATGAGCAGTTCTTC
TRBJ2-7 - TRBV11-1 TRBD1 CASSLGTGFIYEQYF TGTGCCAGCAGCTTAGGGACAGGCTTTATCTACGAGCAGTACTTC
TRBJ1-2 - TRBV5-6 TRBD1 CASSFEDRALSYGYTF TGTGCCAGCAGCTTCGAGGACAGGGCGCTGTCCTATGGCTACACCTTC
TRBJ1-3 - TRBV4-1 - CASSQQDNPFSGNTIYF TGCGCCAGCAGCCAACAAGACAACCCCTTCTCTGGAAACACCATATATTTT
TRBJ1-4 few TRBV6-5 TRBD1 CASSQQGGNNEKLFF TGTGCCAGCAGTCAGCAGGGGGGAAATAATGAAAAACTGTTTTTT
TRBJ1-4 few TRBV7-6 - CASSPTVNGEKLFF TGTGCCAGCAGCCCTACGGTTAACGGTGAAAAACTGTTTTTT
TRBJ2-5 - TRBV2 - CASSGGGAETQYF TGTGCCAGCAGTGGTGGGGGCGCTGAGACCCAGTACTTC
TRBJ1-2 - TRBV5-6 - CASSFFVRVGGYTF TGTGCCAGCAGCTTTTTCGTCAGGGTGGGGGGCTACACCTTC
TRBJ2-6 - TRBV9 - CASSVSSGGANVLTF TGTGCCAGCAGCGTCAGCTCGGGTGGGGCCAACGTCCTGACTTTC
TRBJ1-3 - TRBV19 - CASTLFLSRISGNTIYF TGTGCCAGTACCTTGTTTTTGTCCCGTATCTCTGGAAACACCATATATTTT
TRBJ1-3 few TRBV13 - CASTTRGLWSGNTIYF TGTGCCAGCACCACCAGAGGGCTTTGGTCTGGAAACACCATATATTTT
TRBJ2-7 - TRBV10-1 TRBD2 CASSGRLAVPYEQYF TGCGCCAGCAGTGGCAGACTAGCCGTACCCTACGAGCAGTACTTC
TRBJ2-7 - TRBV7-2 - CASSLLTPYEQYF TGTGCCAGCAGCCTACTGACTCCCTACGAGCAGTACTTC
TRBJ1-2 - TRBV6-5 TRBD1 CASSPGQGGGYTF TGTGCCAGCAGCCCGGGACAGGGGGGTGGCTACACCTTC
TRBJ2-5 - TRBV7-9 - CASSSTGYPGETQYF TGTGCCAGCAGCTCTACAGGTTACCCGGGAGAGACCCAGTACTTC
TRBJ2-1 - TRBV5-1 - CASTPRSSASSYNEQFF TGCGCCAGCACCCCCCGGTCGAGTGCAAGCTCCTACAATGAGCAGTTCTTC
TRBJ2-7 - TRBV2 TRBD2 CASSPRLAGGYEQYF TGTGCCAGCAGCCCGCGGCTAGCGGGGGGGTACGAGCAGTACTTC
TRBJ1-3 - TRBV19 TRBD1 CASSLTGGTGNTIYF TGTGCCAGTAGCTTGACAGGGGGCACTGGAAACACCATATATTTT
TRBJ1-2 - TRBV6-1 TRBD1 CASSEARQGASPYGYTF TGTGCCAGCAGTGAAGCGAGACAGGGGGCCTCTCCCTATGGCTACACCTTC
TRBJ2-7 - TRBV19 TRBD2 CASRPSGASYEQYF TGTGCCAGTAGGCCTAGCGGGGCCTCCTACGAGCAGTACTTC
TRBJ2-7 - TRBV9 TRBD1 CASSVGQGTREGEQYF TGTGCCAGCAGCGTCGGACAGGGCACGCGCGAGGGGGAGCAGTACTTC
TRBJ1-5 - TRBV2 - CASRGVGQPQHF TGTGCCAGCAGGGGAGTCGGTCAGCCCCAGCATTTT
TRBJ2-7 - TRBV15 TRBD1 CATSRGTGTGLTEQYF TGTGCCACCAGCAGAGGGACCGGGACAGGGCTTACCGAGCAGTACTTC
TRBJ2-5 - TRBV7-9 TRBD2 CASRHPGGQETQYF TGTGCCAGCAGGCATCCGGGGGGACAAGAGACCCAGTACTTC
TRBJ2-3 - TRBV6-6 TRBD1 CASRPRGQRGDTQYF TGTGCCAGCAGGCCGAGGGGGCAGAGGGGGGATACGCAGTATTTT
TRBJ2-1 - TRBV4-3 TRBD2 CASSQDASGGYNEQFF TGCGCCAGCAGCCAAGATGCTAGCGGGGGATACAATGAGCAGTTCTTC
TRBJ2-7 - TRBV21-1 - CASSLRDRGNEQYF TGTGCCAGCAGCTTACGGGACAGGGGGAACGAGCAGTACTTC
TRBJ2-1 - TRBV4-2 - CASSPGGAHNEQFF TGTGCCAGCAGCCCGGGGGGCGCCCACAATGAGCAGTTCTTC
TRBJ2-7 - TRBV12-5 - CASGFGRVGYEQYF TGTGCTAGTGGTTTCGGCAGGGTCGGCTACGAGCAGTACTTC
TRBJ2-1 - TRBV4-3 TRBD2 CASSPPGLASLKGQFF TGCGCCAGCAGCCCACCGGGACTAGCGTCCCTGAAGGGGCAGTTCTTC
TRBJ1-2 - TRBV30 - CAWSVGAGVDYGYTF TGTGCCTGGAGTGTAGGGGCAGGGGTGGACTATGGCTACACCTTC
TRBJ2-3 - TRBV7-9 TRBD2 CASSPTSGGTDTQYF TGTGCCAGCAGCCCGACTAGCGGGGGCACAGATACGCAGTATTTT
TRBJ2-3 - TRBV5-1 - CASSLFRGTADTQYF TGCGCCAGCAGCTTGTTCCGGGGGACAGCAGATACGCAGTATTTT
TRBJ2-5 - TRBV5-6 - CASSLEGQSQETQYF TGTGCCAGCAGCTTGGAGGGGCAGAGCCAAGAGACCCAGTACTTC
TRBJ1-2 - TRBV7-9 - CASGDRSNYGYTF TGTGCCAGCGGCGACAGGAGTAACTATGGCTACACCTTC
TRBJ2-5 - TRBV30 TRBD2 CAWSVLAGGRETQYF TGTGCCTGGAGTGTACTAGCGGGGGGGCGGGAGACCCAGTACTTC
TRBJ2-1 few TRBV27 - CASSSHGTFSNEQFF TGTGCCAGCAGTTCACACGGGACATTTTCCAATGAGCAGTTCTTC